These 32 T cell receptor beta chains were all obtained from the same sample, sequenced in a study of blood T cell repertoires in COVID-19. The repertoire was sequenced with immunoSEQ multiplex PCR; TCRdb's copy has only in-frame clones and lacks some. The repertoire holds fewer than 250,000 clones, around nine tenths seen once, with about 3% in the top ten. Sequenced material: peripheral blood. The receptors here all came from a man between 60 and 75 years old with acute or convalescent COVID-19.

The gene calls are TRBV27 and TRBJ2-1; 7 nucleotides line up with TRBD1. The V segment lost 4 bases and the J segment 0 bases; nucleotides outside the gene matches: 12. Germline CDR1 and CDR2: MNHEY and SMNVEV (reference sequence). This CDR3 is built from 18 residues. The CDR3 coding sequence is TGTGCCAGCAGTTCACAACCTGACAGGGTACCCTCCTACAATGAGCAGTTCTTC. Encoded protein: CASSSQPDRVPSYNEQFF.

This chain uses TRBV4-2 with TRBJ2-5; no definite D call. This CDR3 is built from 15 residues. Looked up from germline, CDR1 is LGHNA and CDR2 is YNFKEQ. V gave up 3 bases and J gave up 0 bases, with 11 bases separating them. The DNA of the CDR3 is TGTGCCAGCAGCCAGCTACCCGTGTACCAAGAGACCCAGTACTTC. It is translated as CASSQLPVYQETQYF.

DNA of the CDR3: TGCGCCAGTTTCAGGGACTCTAGCACAGATACGCAGTATTTT. Its translation is CASFRDSSTDTQYF. The chain combines TRBV5-1 with TRBJ2-3; D may be TRBD2 (6 bases). Trimming took off 8 bases at V and 0 bases at J, with 13 bases between the two ends. Germline V gene sequence: CDR1 SGHRS, CDR2 YFSETQ. The CDR3 sequence is 14 residues long.

The chain has TRBV5-4 and TRBJ2-3, with 12 bases lining up with TRBD2. CDR1 is SGHNT and CDR2 is YYREEE in the germline V gene (reference sequence). The CDR3 loop spans 15 amino acids. J lost 5 bases, V lost 4 bases, and 5 bases had no gene match. CDR3 coding DNA: TGTGCCAGCAGCCCGGGACTAGCGGGTATAGATACGCAGTATTTT. Translated: CASSPGLAGIDTQYF.

CDR3 loop: CATSTRDRGVETQYF. CDR3 bases: TGTGCCACCAGCACCCGGGACAGGGGTGTAGAGACCCAGTACTTC. V is TRBV15 and J is TRBJ2-5; 10 bases fit TRBD1. CDR3 length equals 15 residues. The germline gives CDR1 LNHNV, CDR2 YYDKDF (reference sequence). V gave up 4 bases and J gave up 4 bases; unmatched junction bases: 6.

The genes are TRBV5-5 and TRBJ1-1; D unclear. The germline V and J ends were trimmed by 6 bases and 0 bases, with 12 bases remaining between them. Germline V CDR1 and CDR2: SGHKS, YYEKEE (reference sequence). CDR3 length: 14 amino acids. CDR3 loop: CASTRGAMNTEAFF. Here the CDR3 DNA reads TGTGCCAGCACCCGAGGAGCGATGAACACTGAAGCTTTCTTT.

This chain links TRBV2 with TRBJ2-4; 8 positions match TRBD1. The V gene's germline CDR1 is SNHLY and CDR2 FYNNEI. Trimming at V came to 8 bases and at J to 0 bases, leaving 6 bases not matched to a gene. The CDR3 is 15 residues long. Written as DNA, the CDR3 is TGTGCCAGCCTACAGGGGGACCTAGCCAAAAACATTCAGTACTTC. Its translation: CASLQGDLAKNIQYF.

Here the CDR3 reads CASSFWAGQGDQPQHF. The CDR3 DNA sequence: TGTGCCAGCAGTTTTTGGGCGGGACAGGGGGATCAGCCCCAGCATTTT. This chain joins TRBV28 and TRBJ1-5; TRBD1 matches 11 bases. Looked up from germline, CDR1 is MDHEN and CDR2 is SYDVKM. The CDR3 is 16 amino acids. With 3 bases clipped from V and 5 bases from J, the junction kept 6 bases outside the gene matches.

This chain uses TRBV12-3 or TRBV12-4 with TRBJ1-6; TRBD1 is a possible D gene (5 bases). Trimming took 8 bases from V and 5 from J, leaving 10 bases between them. The CDR3 has 13 amino acids. The DNA for the CDR3 is TGTGCCAGCCGGGAGGGGAATAATTCACCCCTCCACTTT. Translating gives CASREGNNSPLHF.

This clone was observed a handful of times. The chain carries TRBV2 and TRBJ1-2, with a weak D call TRBD1 (5 bases). CDR3 size: 17 residues. V lost 5 bases and J lost 1, with 20 bases in between. CDR1 is SNHLY, CDR2 FYNNEI, per germline. The CDR3 loop reads CASSPGFFASFNYGYTF. The CDR3 DNA reads as TGTGCCAGCAGTCCAGGGTTCTTCGCCTCCTTTAACTATGGCTACACCTTC.

This clone showed up just once. The V call is TRBV5-8, the J call TRBJ1-2; D is possibly TRBD1 (6 bases). The length of the CDR3 is 15 residues. V lost 1 base and J 1 base, leaving 11 bases between the germline ends. Germline V CDR1 and CDR2: SGHTS, YDEGEE. The chain's CDR3 is CASSLRGALNYGYTF. The DNA of the CDR3 is TGTGCCAGCAGCTTGCGGGGGGCGCTTAACTATGGCTACACCTTC.

The chain's CDR3 is CASEGGGSYGYTF. The CDR3 DNA sequence: TGTGCCAGCGAGGGGGGGGGCAGCTATGGCTACACCTTC. V gene TRBV2 combines with J gene TRBJ1-2, with D perhaps matching TRBD1 (6 bases). The CDR3 has 13 amino acids. The germline gives CDR1 SNHLY, CDR2 FYNNEI. Trimming left V 8 bases short and J 4 bases short, with 14 bases between.

The chain links TRBV28 to TRBJ2-6; 7 positions agree with TRBD1. V lost 3 bases to trimming and J lost 0 bases; unmatched junction nucleotides: 5. The CDR3 loop spans 17 amino acids. Germline CDR1 is MDHEN and CDR2 is SYDVKM. The CDR3 sequence: CASSLDRWASGANVLTF. The CDR3 region has the DNA TGTGCCAGCAGTTTGGACAGGTGGGCCTCTGGGGCCAACGTCCTGACTTTC.

This clone was recorded a few times. V and J are TRBV19 and TRBJ1-5; D is possibly TRBD1 (5 bases). The CDR3 loop spans 15 amino acids. Germline values: CDR1 LNHDA, CDR2 SQIVND (reference sequence). Trimming shortened V by 3 bases and J by 6 bases, and 15 bases separated the two germline ends. The CDR3 here is CASSIGAGFGQPQHF. CDR3 bases: TGTGCCAGTAGTATCGGAGCAGGGTTTGGTCAGCCCCAGCATTTT.

The chain is built from TRBV27 and TRBJ2-4; 8 bases are shared with TRBD1. Per the germline V gene, CDR1 is MNHEY and CDR2 is SMNVEV (reference sequence). V was pared by 5 bases and J by 2 bases, with 8 bases of the junction left unmatched. The CDR3 is made up of 16 amino acids. The CDR3 protein is CASSARTGPTKNIQYF. CDR3 DNA sequence: TGTGCCAGCAGTGCCCGGACAGGGCCAACCAAAAACATTCAGTACTTC.

J is TRBJ1-2 and V is TRBV9; tentative D call: TRBD1 (6 bases). CDR1 is SGDLS, CDR2 YYNGEE, per germline. The CDR3 runs 14 residues. V shed 7 bases and J shed 8 bases, with 21 bases lying between them. The CDR3 region is CASSGGQGRGGYTF. The DNA of the CDR3 is TGTGCCAGCTCCGGGGGGCAGGGAAGAGGCGGCTACACCTTC.

In DNA, the CDR3 is TGTGCCAGCAGCCAGGGACAGGGAGGCTATGGCTACACCTTC. Translating gives CASSQGQGGYGYTF. The chain recombines TRBV7-9 with TRBJ1-2, with TRBD1 matching 9 bases. The CDR3 extends over 14 amino acids. With 5 bases clipped from V and 4 bases from J, the junction kept 5 bases outside the gene matches. From germline, CDR1 is SEHNR and CDR2 FQNEAQ (reference sequence).

This clone was detected once. The chain recombines TRBV6-5 with TRBJ1-2; TRBD1 agrees at 7 bases. The V segment lost 2 bases and the J segment 2 bases; nucleotides outside the gene matches: 8. In germline, CDR1 is MNHEY, CDR2 SVGAGI. The CDR3 loop spans 16 amino acids. The CDR3 DNA reads as TGTGCCAGCAGTTACGGCAGGGGGTGGTCGAACTATGGCTACACCTTC. Protein sequence: CASSYGRGWSNYGYTF.

The chain's CDR3 is CASSRGTSGINEQFF. For the CDR3, the DNA is TGTGCCAGCAGCCGCGGGACTAGCGGGATAAATGAGCAGTTCTTC. The gene calls are TRBV7-2 and TRBJ2-1; 13 bases map to TRBD2. CDR1 and CDR2 (germline): SGHTA, FQGNSA. The ends lost 5 bases at V and 7 bases at J; junction bases unmatched: 5. The CDR3 contains 15 residues.

This rearrangement joins TRBV9 to TRBJ1-5, with D perhaps matching TRBD1 (6 bases). This CDR3 comprises 15 residues. V dropped 6 bases and J dropped 5 bases, with 18 bases sitting between them. Germline CDR1 reads SGDLS; CDR2 reads YYNGEE. The CDR3 sequence is CASTRDGKGDQPQHF. The CDR3 DNA sequence: TGTGCCAGCACCAGGGACGGGAAGGGGGATCAGCCCCAGCATTTT.

This clone was observed a single time. This chain uses TRBV29-1 with TRBJ2-5; TRBD2 matches at 10 bases. The germline V gene encodes CDR1 SQVTM and CDR2 ANQGSEA. The CDR3 extends over 15 amino acids. The CDR3 reads CSARGASGGQETQYF. CDR3 DNA: TGCAGTGCTAGAGGGGCTAGCGGGGGCCAAGAGACCCAGTACTTC.

This sequence joins TRBV12-3 or TRBV12-4 and TRBJ2-1, with no clear D. V dropped 5 bases and J dropped 7 bases, with 9 bases sitting between them. The length of the CDR3 is 12 residues. CDR3 sequence: CASSTEPNEQFF. CDR3 nucleotide sequence: TGTGCCAGCAGTACGGAGCCTAATGAGCAGTTCTTC.

This clone appeared a single time. The CDR3 sequence is CASNPTGRSSPLHF. Written as DNA, the CDR3 is TGTGCCAGTAATCCGACAGGGAGGAGTTCACCCCTCCACTTT. This chain joins TRBV19 and TRBJ1-6; 7 bases line up with TRBD1. The germline CDR1 and CDR2 sequences are LNHDA and SQIVND (reference sequence). This CDR3 comprises 14 residues. J gave up 9 bases and V 7 bases, and 9 bases lay outside the gene matches.

The gene calls are TRBV20-1 and TRBJ1-2, with 10 bases identical to TRBD1. The CDR3 is made up of 15 amino acids. Germline CDR1 DFQATT, CDR2 SNEGSKA (reference sequence). Trimming removed 3 bases from V and 7 bases from J; junction bases left unmatched: 11. CDR3 sequence reads: CSASEGQGRPAGYTF. The CDR3 region has the DNA TGCAGTGCTAGTGAGGGACAGGGGCGTCCTGCTGGCTACACCTTC.

The rearrangement joins TRBV11-1 to TRBJ1-6, with 7 bases identical to TRBD1. This CDR3 contains 15 residues. V shed 5 bases, J shed 4 bases, and the junction held 5 bases outside the gene matches. Germline V gene data show CDR1 as SGHAT and CDR2 as FQDESV (reference sequence). CDR3 nucleotides: TGTGCCAGCAGCCCCGGACAGGAGTATAATTCACCCCTCCACTTT. Amino acids: CASSPGQEYNSPLHF.

As to this clone: It may be a read error: a sequence one base away is much more abundant. This specimen includes other DNA sequences encoding the same CDR3. V gene TRBV7-2 combines with J gene TRBJ2-7, with D maybe TRBD1 (6 bases). CDR1 is SGHTA and CDR2 is FQGNSA in the germline V gene. This CDR3 spans 12 amino acids. V was trimmed by 1 base and J by 6 bases, leaving 7 bases between them. Written as DNA, the CDR3 is TGTGCCAGCAGCTTAGGAGGGGGCGAGCAGTACTTC. This translates into CASSLGGGEQYF.

The chain recombines TRBV5-1 with TRBJ2-5, with D possibly being TRBD2 (6 bases). CDR1 and CDR2 (germline): SGHRS, YFSETQ. This CDR3 has 14 amino acids. The V and J ends lost 4 bases and 5 bases respectively, with 15 bases between them. The CDR3 here is CASSSGPKEETQYF. CDR3 nucleotide sequence: TGCGCCAGCAGCAGCGGGCCCAAGGAGGAGACCCAGTACTTC.

This clone was counted between two and nine times. The chain has TRBV11-2 and TRBJ2-7, with a weak D call TRBD2 (7 bases). CDR1 and CDR2 (germline): SGHAT, FQNNGV. This CDR3 region has 15 residues. V dropped 5 bases and J dropped 2 bases, with 16 bases sitting between them. DNA of the CDR3: TGTGCCAGCAGCCTGGGGAGGGGGGCCCCCTACGAGCAGTACTTC. It translates to CASSLGRGAPYEQYF.

This chain connects TRBV7-3 to TRBJ2-2; weak D call: TRBD1 (6 bases). Germline CDR1 SGHTA, CDR2 FQGTGA. The CDR3 totals 15 residues. Trimming removed 3 bases at V and 4 bases at J, with 12 bases between. CDR3 in amino acids: CASSLKDSPTGELFF. The CDR3 nucleotides are TGTGCCAGCAGCTTGAAGGACAGCCCCACCGGGGAGCTGTTTTTT.

DNA of the CDR3: TGTGCCAGTAGTCCCGGGACATATGGCTACACCTTC. Its protein is CASSPGTYGYTF. This sequence joins TRBV19 and TRBJ1-2, with a weak D call TRBD1 (6 bases). CDR3 length: 12 amino acids. V gave up 5 bases and J gave up 5 bases, with 9 bases separating them. CDR1 and CDR2 (germline): LNHDA, SQIVND (reference sequence).

CDR3 nucleotides: TGTGCCAGCAGTAGACAGGGTCGAAGCTCCTACGAGCAGTACTTC. It yields the protein CASSRQGRSSYEQYF. J is TRBJ2-7 and V is TRBV6-5; 7 positions match TRBD1. Germline CDR1 reads MNHEY; CDR2 reads SVGAGI. The ends lost 5 bases at V and 0 bases at J; junction bases unmatched: 7. CDR3 length: 15 amino acids.

The V and J genes are TRBV7-2 and TRBJ1-5; the D gene is possibly TRBD1 (5 bases). This CDR3 has 13 residues. CDR1 is SGHTA and CDR2 is FQGNSA in the germline V gene. The V end was cut by 5 bases, the J end by 8 bases, with 13 bases between. The CDR3 reads CASSPGPSEPQHF. In nucleotides, the CDR3 is TGTGCCAGCAGCCCGGGGCCTAGCGAGCCCCAGCATTTT.